The clone carrying this T cell receptor beta chain was observed a few times. This CDR3 has 12 amino acids. V lost 6 bases, J lost 7 bases, and 13 bases lay in between. The germline gives CDR1 PRHDT, CDR2 FYEKMQ (reference sequence). Sequencing used immunoSEQ multiplex PCR; TCRdb keeps in-frame clones, though not all of them. The sample contains about 220,000 clones, approximately 85% of which appear only once. The record originates from a study of blood T cell repertoires in COVID-19. This chain uses TRBV13 with TRBJ2-7, with D tentatively TRBD1 (6 bases). The sequence was collected from a man in his forties or fifties who had recovered from COVID-19. The specimen sequenced was peripheral blood. This chain's CDR3 is CASRTRGREQYF. The CDR3 DNA is TGTGCCAGCAGAACTAGGGGGAGAGAGCAGTACTTC.